This T cell receptor beta chain was captured in a study of shared clonotypes between healthy human individuals. Notes on the study in general: A few donors showed sharing of approximately 5% of naive CD4 clonotypes.

V gave up 4 bases and J gave up 4 bases; unmatched junction bases: 5. The CDR3 has 15 residues. CDR1 SGHRS and CDR2 YFSETQ come from the germline V gene. Genomic DNA of every subset was divided equally among multiple immunoSEQ plates. Generated by immunoSEQ multiplex PCR, the TCRdb table keeps only in-frame clones and is missing some. This sample has 950,000 to 1,300,000 clones, with approximately 68% found just once. This clone was seen just once. Its target is unknown. Nashville, Tennessee was home to all donors, who were Caucasian adults. A CD45RA+ naive subset and a CD45RA-negative memory subset were split from CD4+ cells.

The rearrangement uses TRBV5-1 and TRBJ1-6; 7 nucleotides agree with TRBD1. The clonotype comes from a young man in good health. Material: memory CD4+ T cells sorted from blood. The sample's subset: CD45RA-negative fraction. Here the CDR3 DNA reads TGCGCCAGCAGCACACAGACAGGGTATAATTCACCCCTCCACTTT. Translation gives CASSTQTGYNSPLHF.